This TCR beta chain was retrieved from a study of T-cell reconstitution after alpha-beta-depleted transplantation in children. Turning to this clonotype: Its antigen is unknown. A much larger clone differs by one base, so this may be a read error.

Molecular barcoding with unique molecular identifiers was used for the TCRbeta library. Each CDR3 protein is one row after TCRdb ran MiXCR on the PCR reads. Counted here are about 150,000 distinct CDR3 sequences, 7.5% to 9% occurring once; the ten biggest clones make up around 18%. Whole-study findings and limits: Approximately two months post-transplant, alpha-beta T cells reportedly originated from several hundred expanded graft clones. T-cell counts and diversity were attributed mostly to newly produced T cells one year after transplant. At day 60, the high TCRbeta diversity found in some patients originated from recipient T cells and thymic progenitors that had survived.

Per the germline V gene, CDR1 is SGHKS and CDR2 is YYEKEE (reference sequence). The V end lost 0 bases, the J end lost 6 bases, and 10 bases lay between the germline ends. This CDR3 has 13 amino acids. This sequence originates from a female patient aged 2-15 years who had a stem cell transplant for congenital amegakaryocytic thrombocytopenia, so the T cells may come from the graft donor. Sequencing was performed on PBMCs, mostly from graft donor cells, taken 180 days after TCRalphabeta/CD19-depleted stem cell transplant. The rearrangement joins TRBV5-5 to TRBJ2-7; D remains unclear. The CDR3 DNA reads TGTGCCAGCAGCTTGGATGTAGGGCGCGAGCAGTACTTC. Amino acid sequence: CASSLDVGREQYF.